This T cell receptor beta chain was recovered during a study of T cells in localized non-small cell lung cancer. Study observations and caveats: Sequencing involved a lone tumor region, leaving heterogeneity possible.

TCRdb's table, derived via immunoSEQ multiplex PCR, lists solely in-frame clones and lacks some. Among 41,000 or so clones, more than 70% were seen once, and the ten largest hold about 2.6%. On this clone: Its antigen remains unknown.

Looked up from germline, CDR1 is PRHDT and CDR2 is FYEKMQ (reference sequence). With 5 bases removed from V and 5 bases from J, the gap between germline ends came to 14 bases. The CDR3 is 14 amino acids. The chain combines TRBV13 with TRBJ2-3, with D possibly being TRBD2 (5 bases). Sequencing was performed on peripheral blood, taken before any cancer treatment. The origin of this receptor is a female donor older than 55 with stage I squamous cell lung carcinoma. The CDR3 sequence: CASSRNGIGDTQYF. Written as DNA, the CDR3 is TGTGCCAGCAGCAGAAACGGGATAGGAGATACGCAGTATTTT.